These 8 T cell receptor beta chains came from one sample sequenced in a study of graft-versus-host responses after intestinal transplantation. Plated together were approximately 200,000 CFSE-labeled responder cells and approximately 200,000 irradiated, violet-dye-labeled stimulator cells. Profiling relied on immunoSEQ multiplex PCR, and the TCRdb table lists in-frame clones only, not all of them. The table has approximately 20,000 clones, around 38% seen once. Sequences were derived from alloreactive CD8+ T cells from a mixed lymphocyte reaction culture, sampled before intestinal transplant. Subset defined: CFSE-low proliferating T cells sorted from approximately six-day pre-transplant mixed lymphocyte reaction (GvH or HvG direction). The origin of the receptors is a human patient who received an intestinal transplant.

The chain's CDR3 is CATRNSGANVLTF. The DNA of the CDR3 is TGTGCCACCCGCAACTCTGGGGCCAACGTCCTGACTTTC. The chain joins TRBV27 to TRBJ2-6; D unresolved. Trimming left V 10 bases short and J 0 bases short, with 7 bases between. The CDR3 extends over 13 amino acids. Germline assignment: CDR1 MNHEY and CDR2 SMNVEV (reference sequence).

The J gene is TRBJ2-7, the V gene TRBV6-5; D possibly matches TRBD1 or TRBD2 (5 bases each). In germline, CDR1 is MNHEY, CDR2 SVGAGI. The CDR3 is 15 residues long. Trimming left V 5 bases short and J 2 bases short, with 16 bases between. The CDR3 sequence: CASSPAGTVAYEQYF. In DNA, the CDR3 is TGTGCCAGCAGTCCGGCCGGGACCGTAGCCTACGAGCAGTACTTC.

This sequence joins TRBV6-5 and TRBJ2-2, with D unresolved. The V gene lost 0 bases and the J gene lost 6 bases, with 2 bases spanning the gap. This CDR3 has 12 amino acids. Germline-derived CDR1 and CDR2 are MNHEY and SVGAGI. Written as DNA, the CDR3 is TGTGCCAGCAGTTACTCGGCCGGGGAGCTGTTTTTT. This gives the protein CASSYSAGELFF.

The CDR3 coding sequence is TGTGCCAGCTCACCACCGGGACTTCCCTACGAGCAGTACTTC. It codes for CASSPPGLPYEQYF. The V and J genes are TRBV27 and TRBJ2-7, with D possibly TRBD2 on 6 matching bases. Trimming pared 8 bases from V and 2 bases from J, leaving 16 bases between. CDR3 length equals 14 residues. Germline lookup yields CDR1 MNHEY and CDR2 SMNVEV (reference sequence).

This clone showed up just a few times. This chain joins TRBV7-9 and TRBJ2-3, with D unclear. The CDR3 has 13 amino acids. The germline gives CDR1 SEHNR, CDR2 FQNEAQ (reference sequence). The V gene lost 3 bases and the J gene lost 4 bases, with 8 bases spanning the gap. In nucleotides, the CDR3 is TGTGCCAGCAGCTTTCTCCCCCCAGATACGCAGTATTTT. Its translation: CASSFLPPDTQYF.

By its share, this clone is medium-sized. The chain employs TRBV6-5 and TRBJ1-2; unclear D gene. Germline-derived CDR1 and CDR2 are MNHEY and SVGAGI. Trimming cost V 4 bases and J 14 bases, with 17 bases left between them. The CDR3 is 12 amino acids. CDR3 loop: CASSSGISVRTF. The CDR3 coding sequence is TGTGCCAGCAGTTCAGGTATCTCAGTCCGAACCTTC.

This sequence joins TRBV7-9 and TRBJ2-2, with 9 bases aligning to TRBD1. The CDR3 sequence is 16 residues long. Germline V gene data show CDR1 as SEHNR and CDR2 as FQNEAQ (reference sequence). V lost 3 bases to trimming and J lost 3 bases; unmatched junction nucleotides: 5. The CDR3 nucleotides are TGTGCCAGCAGCTTCGGGACAGGGTTCGACACCGGGGAGCTGTTTTTT. This sequence encodes CASSFGTGFDTGELFF.

This rearrangement joins TRBV5-1 to TRBJ2-1; 12 nucleotides line up with TRBD2. The CDR3 is 15 residues long. Germline V lookup: CDR1 SGHRS, CDR2 YFSETQ. With 9 bases clipped from V and 9 bases from J, the junction kept 13 bases outside the gene matches. CDR3 loop: CATRETSGSAGEQFF. CDR3 nucleotides: TGCGCCACCCGAGAGACTAGCGGGAGTGCGGGTGAGCAGTTCTTC.